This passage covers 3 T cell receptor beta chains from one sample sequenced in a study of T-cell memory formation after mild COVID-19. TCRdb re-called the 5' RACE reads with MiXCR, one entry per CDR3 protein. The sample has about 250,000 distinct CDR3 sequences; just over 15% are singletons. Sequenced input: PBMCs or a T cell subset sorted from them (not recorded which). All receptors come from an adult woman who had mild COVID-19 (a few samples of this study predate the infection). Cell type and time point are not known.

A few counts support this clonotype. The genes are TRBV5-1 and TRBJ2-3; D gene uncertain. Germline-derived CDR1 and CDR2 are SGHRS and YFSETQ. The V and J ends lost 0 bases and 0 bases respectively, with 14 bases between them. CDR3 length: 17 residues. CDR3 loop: CASSLASIPDSTDTQYF. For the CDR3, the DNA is TGCGCCAGCAGCTTGGCCAGTATTCCGGACAGCACAGATACGCAGTATTTT.

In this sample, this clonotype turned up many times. This CDR3 reads CASSLNLPGPKPYNEQFF. The CDR3 DNA sequence: TGTGCCAGCAGCCTAAACCTCCCAGGGCCCAAACCCTACAATGAGCAGTTCTTC. V gene TRBV7-3 combines with J gene TRBJ2-1, with D maybe TRBD1 (5 bases). CDR1 and CDR2 from the germline V gene are SGHTA and FQGTGA. Trimming took off 5 bases at V and 2 bases at J, with 22 bases between the two ends. The CDR3 loop spans 18 amino acids.

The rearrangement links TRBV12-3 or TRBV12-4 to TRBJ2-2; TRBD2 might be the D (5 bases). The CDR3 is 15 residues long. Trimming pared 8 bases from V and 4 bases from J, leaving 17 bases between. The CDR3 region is CASRNIGGSTGELFF. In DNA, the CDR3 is TGTGCCAGCCGCAACATCGGTGGGAGCACCGGGGAGCTGTTTTTT.